The next 12 T cell receptor beta chains were all read from a single sample in a study of blood T cells in healthy people across ages. It was with a sample-barcoded 5' primer and a J-beta primer mix that a second PCR of roughly 6 to 12 cycles was run. Using its own MiXCR run on the 5' RACE reads, TCRdb lists one record per CDR3 protein. The sample lists around 790,000 distinct CDR3 sequences; around two fifths were seen once. Sequencing was carried out using blood. The receptors shown here come from a man in his fifties or sixties in good health.

This rearrangement joins TRBV4-1 to TRBJ2-5; 7 bases match TRBD1. J was trimmed by 5 bases and V by 0 bases; bases with no gene match: 15. From germline, CDR1 is MGHRA and CDR2 YSYEKL. The length of the CDR3 is 18 residues. CDR3 in amino acids: CASSQDGGNRGREETQYF. The CDR3 DNA follows: TGCGCCAGCAGCCAAGATGGAGGCAATAGGGGGCGCGAGGAGACCCAGTACTTC.

The CDR3 region is CSVTGGAVNTEAFF. The CDR3 coding sequence is TGCAGCGTTACCGGGGGGGCAGTGAACACTGAAGCTTTCTTT. The chain couples TRBV29-1 to TRBJ1-1, with D possibly matching TRBD1 (6 bases). Per germline, CDR1 SQVTM and CDR2 ANQGSEA. The ends were cut back, 5 bases at V and 0 bases at J, with 13 bases in the middle. The CDR3 consists of 14 residues.

The V gene is TRBV15, the J gene TRBJ2-5; TRBD2 agrees at 7 bases. The CDR3 consists of 14 residues. Germline CDR1 is LNHNV and CDR2 is YYDKDF (reference sequence). The V gene end was trimmed by 0 bases and the J gene end by 4 bases; junction bases not matched to a gene: 2. The CDR3 is CATSREGRAETQYF. The DNA of the CDR3 is TGTGCCACCAGCAGAGAGGGGAGGGCAGAGACCCAGTACTTC.

CDR3 sequence (DNA): TGTGCCAGCAGTACGACCCCGGACCACTTCTCCTACAATGAGCAGTTCTTC. Amino acids: CASSTTPDHFSYNEQFF. V and J are TRBV7-6 and TRBJ2-1; no clear D. V was shortened by 6 bases and J by 0 bases, with 18 bases between the two germline ends. CDR3 size: 17 residues. CDR1 is SGHVS, CDR2 FNYEAQ, per germline.

With respect to this clonotype: One end of the junction varies from germline; a read error may be responsible. V is TRBV28 and J is TRBJ2-4, with D uncertain. The DNA end lines up better with TRBJ2-7; the J call may be wrong. The CDR3 has 12 amino acids. The V gene's germline CDR1 is MDHEN and CDR2 SYDVKM. The CDR3 loop reads CASKTGVYEQYF. CDR3 DNA sequence: TGTGCTAGCAAAACTGGGGTCTACGAGCAGTACTTC.

The chain joins TRBV7-8 to TRBJ2-5; D remains ambiguous. The CDR3 sequence is 11 residues long. CDR1 SGHVS and CDR2 FQNEAQ come from the germline V gene. V lost 0 bases and J lost 13, with 9 bases in between. Written as DNA, the CDR3 is TGTGCCAGCAGCTTAGCTTATTGGGCGTACTTC. This sequence encodes CASSLAYWAYF.

This clonotype appeared a few times. This chain joins TRBV5-5 and TRBJ1-1; D gene uncertain. The CDR3 is 17 residues long. Germline-derived CDR1 and CDR2 are SGHKS and YYEKEE (reference sequence). V was shortened by 4 bases and J by 3 bases, with 22 bases between the two germline ends. Written as DNA, the CDR3 is TGTGCCAGCAGCCCCCCTCCGCCTAACCTATGGGACACTGAAGCTTTCTTT. It is translated as CASSPPPPNLWDTEAFF.

A single count supports this clonotype. CDR3 protein: CASSLRGASYGYTF. CDR3 nucleotides: TGTGCCAGCAGCTTACGGGGGGCTTCCTATGGCTACACCTTC. The J gene is TRBJ1-2, the V gene TRBV7-9, with a weak D call TRBD1 (6 bases). The V and J ends lost 2 bases and 4 bases respectively, with 11 bases between them. From germline, CDR1 is SEHNR and CDR2 FQNEAQ (reference sequence). This CDR3 region has 14 residues.

This chain joins TRBV13 and TRBJ2-5, with D hard to call. With 2 bases removed from V and 0 bases from J, the gap between germline ends came to 22 bases. The CDR3 is made up of 19 amino acids. CDR1 is PRHDT, CDR2 FYEKMQ, per germline (reference sequence). CDR3 sequence: CASSLRVFASPEYQETQYF. DNA for the CDR3: TGTGCCAGCAGCTTAAGGGTCTTTGCGTCTCCCGAGTACCAAGAGACCCAGTACTTC.

V is TRBV5-4 and J is TRBJ2-3, with TRBD1 matching over 9 bases. Germline assignment: CDR1 SGHNT and CDR2 YYREEE (reference sequence). The trim removed 4 bases at V and 4 bases at J, leaving 7 bases unmatched. This CDR3 is built from 15 residues. CDR3: CASSPGTGSPDTQYF. The CDR3 DNA sequence: TGTGCCAGCAGCCCCGGGACAGGGAGTCCAGATACGCAGTATTTT.

This chain uses TRBV24-1 with TRBJ2-5, with 7 bases fitting TRBD1. The germline V gene encodes CDR1 KGHDR and CDR2 SFDVKD. The V gene end was trimmed by 1 base and the J gene end by 3 bases; junction bases not matched to a gene: 4. The CDR3 sequence is 15 residues long. CDR3 nucleotides: TGTGCCACCAGTGATTTAGGGACAGCAAAAGAGACCCAGTACTTC. This gives the protein CATSDLGTAKETQYF.

As regards this clonotype: It is likely a read error, because the conserved phenylalanine at the end of the CDR3 is missing. The chain employs TRBV12-3 or TRBV12-4 and TRBJ2-5; no clear D gene. Near its end, the DNA agrees better with TRBJ2-7, so the J call may be wrong. The CDR3 is 13 amino acids. The CDR3 bases are TGTGCCAGCAGTTTAGGACACCCTTTCGAGCAGTACTAC. It yields the protein CASSLGHPFEQYY.